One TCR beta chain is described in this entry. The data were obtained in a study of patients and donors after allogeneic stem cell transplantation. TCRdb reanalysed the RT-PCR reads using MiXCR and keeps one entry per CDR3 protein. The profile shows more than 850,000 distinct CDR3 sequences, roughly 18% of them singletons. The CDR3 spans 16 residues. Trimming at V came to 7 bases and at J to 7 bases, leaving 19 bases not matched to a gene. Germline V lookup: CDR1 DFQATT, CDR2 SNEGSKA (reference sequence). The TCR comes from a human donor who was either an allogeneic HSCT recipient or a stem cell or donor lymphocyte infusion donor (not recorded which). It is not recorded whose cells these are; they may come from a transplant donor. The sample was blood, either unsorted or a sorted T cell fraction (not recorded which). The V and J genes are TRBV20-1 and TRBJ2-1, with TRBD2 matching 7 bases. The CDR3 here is CSGMLAAPGGANEQFF. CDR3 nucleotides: TGCAGTGGTATGCTAGCGGCTCCTGGGGGAGCAAATGAGCAGTTCTTC.